Following are 24 T cell receptor beta chains from one sample sequenced in a study of blood T cell repertoires in COVID-19. Using immunoSEQ multiplex PCR, the repertoire was profiled, and TCRdb retains in-frame clones only, with some absent. The sample shows roughly 300,000 clones, 85% of them seen only once. Sequenced input: peripheral blood. The receptors stem from a human donor in a cohort sampled during active COVID-19.

This chain links TRBV5-4 with TRBJ2-6, with D perhaps matching TRBD2 (5 bases). With 3 bases removed from V and 0 bases from J, the gap between germline ends came to 10 bases. This CDR3 has 16 amino acids. The germline CDR1 and CDR2 sequences are SGHNT and YYREEE (reference sequence). The DNA of the CDR3 is TGTGCCAGCAGCTCTCCGGGGAACTCTGGGGCCAACGTCCTGACTTTC. Translating gives CASSSPGNSGANVLTF.

V and J are TRBV27 and TRBJ1-5; the D gene is possibly TRBD1 (5 bases). The V gene lost 3 bases and the J gene lost 7 bases, with 10 bases spanning the gap. Germline V gene data show CDR1 as MNHEY and CDR2 as SMNVEV (reference sequence). The CDR3 length is 13 residues. Here the CDR3 DNA reads TGTGCCAGCAGTTTTCAGGAGGGGCAGCCCCAGCATTTT. Amino acids: CASSFQEGQPQHF.

V usage is TRBV6-5 and J usage is TRBJ1-5; TRBD1 aligns across 7 bases. CDR1 and CDR2 (germline): MNHEY, SVGAGI. V lost 6 bases and J lost 2; bases outside the gene matches: 7. This CDR3 spans 15 amino acids. CDR3 sequence reads: CASSLAQGGNQPQHF. CDR3 nucleotides: TGTGCCAGCAGCCTCGCGCAGGGGGGCAATCAGCCCCAGCATTTT.

This rearrangement joins TRBV10-3 to TRBJ1-3; no definite D call. V was trimmed by 6 bases and J by 1 base, leaving 7 bases between them. The CDR3 extends over 13 amino acids. Germline CDR1 ENHRY, CDR2 SYGVKD. This CDR3 reads CAIRQLSGNTIYF. CDR3 DNA: TGTGCCATCAGGCAACTTTCTGGAAACACCATATATTTT.

The rearrangement joins TRBV6-2 or TRBV6-3 to TRBJ1-1; possible D gene TRBD1, 6 bases. CDR3 size: 14 residues. Germline values: CDR1 MNHEY, CDR2 SVGEGT. The V end was cut by 5 bases, the J end by 6 bases, with 16 bases between. The CDR3 reads CASSDPGVGPEAFF. The DNA of the CDR3 is TGTGCCAGCAGTGACCCAGGGGTTGGTCCTGAAGCTTTCTTT.

J is TRBJ1-3 and V is TRBV6-5; D gene ambiguous. The length of the CDR3 is 14 residues. Germline V gene sequence: CDR1 MNHEY, CDR2 SVGAGI. Trimming cost V 7 bases and J 0 bases, with 10 bases left between them. The CDR3 coding sequence is TGTGCCAGCATACATTTTGCCTCTGGAAACACCATATATTTT. Encoded protein: CASIHFASGNTIYF.

A note on this clone: Other DNA sequences in this sample translate to the same CDR3. This rearrangement joins TRBV5-1 to TRBJ1-1; 7 nucleotides align to TRBD1. The CDR3 contains 14 residues. The V gene's germline CDR1 is SGHRS and CDR2 YFSETQ. J lost 1 base, V lost 5 bases, and 5 bases had no gene match. In nucleotides, the CDR3 is TGCGCCAGCAGAAGCTACAGGGGGAACACTGAAGCTTTCTTT. This encodes CASRSYRGNTEAFF.

The V and J genes are TRBV5-3 and TRBJ2-7; unclear D gene. TRBV5-3 is marked as an open reading frame, function uncertain. CDR3 length: 11 residues. V lost 1 base and J 7 bases, leaving 6 bases between the germline ends. The CDR3 nucleotides are TGTGCCAGAAGCTTGCTGAGGGAGCAGTACTTC. Encoded protein: CARSLLREQYF.

The chain is built from TRBV7-8 and TRBJ1-5; D uncertain. Germline V gives CDR1 SGHVS, CDR2 FQNEAQ. Trimming stripped 1 base from V and 2 bases from J, with 18 bases between. The CDR3 totals 18 residues. Written as DNA, the CDR3 is TGTGCCAGCAGCTTAGGGAGAGTCGGTGTGAGGGGCAATCAGCCCCAGCATTTT. It encodes CASSLGRVGVRGNQPQHF.

The rearrangement joins TRBV7-3 to TRBJ2-1, with TRBD1 matching 9 bases. The germline V gene encodes CDR1 SGHTA and CDR2 FQGTGA. Trimming removed 4 bases from V and 0 bases from J; junction bases left unmatched: 13. This CDR3 spans 19 amino acids. The CDR3 region has the DNA TGTGCCAGCAGCTCCGCTCCCAGACAGGGGGGGAGCTCCTACAATGAGCAGTTCTTC. Translating it yields CASSSAPRQGGSSYNEQFF.

The CDR3 loop reads CASSGDRVRTEAFF. In DNA, the CDR3 is TGTGCCAGCAGTGGGGACAGGGTTAGAACTGAAGCTTTCTTT. The chain recombines TRBV2 with TRBJ1-1; 9 bases are shared with TRBD1. V lost 4 bases, J lost 5 bases, and 5 bases stayed unmatched. CDR1 and CDR2 from the germline V gene are SNHLY and FYNNEI. The CDR3 is 14 residues long.

This clone was counted a few times. The chain recombines TRBV10-3 with TRBJ1-5; 7 positions match TRBD1. The CDR3 spans 15 residues. V dropped 5 bases and J dropped 5; count of bases not matched to a gene: 9. Looked up from germline, CDR1 is ENHRY and CDR2 is SYGVKD. CDR3 in amino acids: CAISNRQGSYQPQHF. CDR3 in DNA: TGTGCCATCAGTAACCGACAGGGTAGTTATCAGCCCCAGCATTTT.

The rearrangement joins TRBV24-1 to TRBJ1-4; weak D call: TRBD1 (6 bases). V dropped 4 bases and J dropped 4 bases, with 12 bases sitting between them. CDR1 and CDR2 (germline): KGHDR, SFDVKD. The CDR3 totals 15 residues. CDR3 sequence: CATSDRTVDNEKLFF. The CDR3, as DNA: TGTGCCACCAGTGACCGGACAGTCGATAATGAAAAACTGTTTTTT.

This chain uses TRBV7-2 with TRBJ2-7, with 9 bases matching TRBD2. The V and J ends lost 8 bases and 1 base, in that order; junction bases with no gene match: 6. Germline V gene lookup returns CDR1 SGHTA and CDR2 FQGNSA. The CDR3 is 14 residues long. The CDR3 DNA reads as TGTGCCAGCGGTCCTAGCGGGGCTTCCTACGAGCAGTACTTC. This encodes CASGPSGASYEQYF.

About this clone itself: Other DNA sequences within the sample encode an identical CDR3. V gene TRBV6-2 or TRBV6-3 combines with J gene TRBJ2-1; 10 bases agree with TRBD2. There are 16 residues in the CDR3. The ends lost 3 bases at V and 7 bases at J; junction bases unmatched: 9. Germline-derived CDR1 and CDR2 are MNHEY and SVGEGT. The CDR3 coding sequence is TGTGCCAGCAGTTATTCGAGCGGGGGGGCGGGTAATGAGCAGTTCTTC. As protein: CASSYSSGGAGNEQFF.

This clone was counted ten times or more. The rearrangement links TRBV4-1 to TRBJ1-3; 7 nucleotides match TRBD1. V lost 3 bases, J lost 0 bases, and 8 bases stayed unmatched. The CDR3 consists of 17 residues. The germline CDR1 and CDR2 sequences are MGHRA and YSYEKL. The CDR3 DNA is TGCGCCAGCAGCCAGAAAGACCACAGGGGCTCTGGAAACACCATATATTTT. This sequence encodes CASSQKDHRGSGNTIYF.

CDR3 sequence: CAISEGVGTGDYGYTF. The CDR3 nucleotides read TGTGCCATCAGTGAGGGGGTCGGGACAGGAGACTATGGCTACACCTTC. This chain uses TRBV10-3 with TRBJ1-2, with 8 bases matching TRBD1. CDR3 length: 16 residues. Germline V gene data show CDR1 as ENHRY and CDR2 as SYGVKD. After removal of 2 bases from V and 3 bases from J, the junction contained 8 bases not matched to a gene.

V usage is TRBV18 and J usage is TRBJ2-3, with D uncertain. Trimming cost V 5 bases and J 2 bases, with 8 bases left between them. The germline V gene has CDR1 KGHSH and CDR2 LQKENI. CDR3 length: 13 residues. CDR3 amino acids: CASSSYTTDTQYF. For the CDR3, the DNA is TGTGCCAGCTCATCCTATACCACAGATACGCAGTATTTT.

The J gene is TRBJ1-1, the V gene TRBV6-5; D is possibly TRBD1 (5 bases). This CDR3 is 15 amino acids long. With 3 bases removed from V and 0 bases from J, the gap between germline ends came to 11 bases. Germline V lookup: CDR1 MNHEY, CDR2 SVGAGI. This CDR3 reads CASSYDSTMNTEAFF. The CDR3 nucleotides read TGTGCCAGCAGTTATGACAGCACTATGAACACTGAAGCTTTCTTT.

In its sample, this clone was seen a few times. The chain couples TRBV18 to TRBJ1-1; D remains ambiguous. V was clipped by 5 bases and J by 1 base, with 8 bases between them. In germline, CDR1 is KGHSH, CDR2 LQKENI. The CDR3 length is 13 residues. The CDR3 nucleotides read TGTGCCAGCTCAGTGGGCGAGAACACTGAAGCTTTCTTT. This codes for CASSVGENTEAFF.

V and J are TRBV28 and TRBJ1-1, with D maybe TRBD1 (6 bases). Trimming removed 6 bases at V and 8 bases at J, with 16 bases between. The germline gives CDR1 MDHEN, CDR2 SYDVKM. This CDR3 is 13 amino acids long. The CDR3 region is CASRPYRDWEAFF. The CDR3 DNA reads TGTGCCAGCAGACCCTACAGGGATTGGGAAGCTTTCTTT.

The J gene is TRBJ1-5, the V gene TRBV7-8, with TRBD1 identical over 10 bases. Germline trimming cut 6 bases from V and 2 bases from J; bases unmatched to any gene: 4. Germline V gives CDR1 SGHVS, CDR2 FQNEAQ. The CDR3 consists of 15 residues. The CDR3 region is CASSTGTGGNQPQHF. The CDR3 DNA reads as TGTGCCAGCAGTACCGGGACAGGGGGCAATCAGCCCCAGCATTTT.

V is TRBV21-1 and J is TRBJ1-1; no check of the table's D call, TRBD1, against the DNA was made. TRBV21-1 is annotated as a pseudogene. The CDR3 loop spans 14 amino acids. CDR3 sequence: CASSSTCVNTEAFF. The CDR3, as DNA: TGTGCCAGCAGTTCGACATGTGTGAACACTGAAGCTTTCTTT.

The gene calls are TRBV3-1 (or the pseudogene TRBV3-2) and TRBJ2-3, with D possibly matching TRBD2 (7 bases). Germline V CDR1 and CDR2: LGHDT, YNNKEL (reference sequence). V shed 4 bases and J shed 1 base, with 21 bases lying between them. This CDR3 contains 18 residues. The DNA for the CDR3 is TGTGCCAGCAGCCGTTCGGTCGTGGGGGGGCGCGGCACAGATACGCAGTATTTT. Amino acids: CASSRSVVGGRGTDTQYF.